This T cell receptor beta chain came from a study of T cell clones after liver transplantation. This clone was seen once. Sequenced by immunoSEQ multiplex PCR; TCRdb stores in-frame clones only, minus some. The sample contains 85,000 to 130,000 clones, 82% of which appear only once. CDR1 and CDR2 from the germline V gene are SGHDT and YYEEEE. V shed 4 bases and J 8 bases; nucleotides not matched to a gene: 8. This CDR3 spans 13 amino acids. This chain uses TRBV5-6 with TRBJ1-2; 7 bases are shared with TRBD1. The clonotype was recovered from a human donor who received a liver transplant. The sample here was CD4+ T cells from blood, taken before liver transplant. The CDR3: CASSPQGKGGYTF. CDR3 nucleotide sequence: TGTGCCAGCAGCCCACAGGGGAAGGGGGGCTACACCTTC. Complete variable domain (other parts from reference TRBV5-6 and TRBJ1-2): DAGVTQSPTHLIKTRGQQVTLRCSPKSGHDTVSWYQQALGQGPQFIFQYYEEEERQRGNFPDRFSGHQFPNYSSELNVNALLLGDSALYLCASSPQGKGGYTFGSGTRLTVV.